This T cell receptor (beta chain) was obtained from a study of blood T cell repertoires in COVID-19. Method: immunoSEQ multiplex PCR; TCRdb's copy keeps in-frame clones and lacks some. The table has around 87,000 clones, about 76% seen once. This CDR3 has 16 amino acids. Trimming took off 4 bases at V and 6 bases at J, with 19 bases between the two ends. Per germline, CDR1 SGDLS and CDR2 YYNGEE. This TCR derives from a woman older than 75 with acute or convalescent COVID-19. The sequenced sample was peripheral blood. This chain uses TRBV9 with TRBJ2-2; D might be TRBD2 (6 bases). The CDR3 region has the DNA TGTGCCAGCAGCAAGCAGACGGGGGTGTTTCCCGGGGAGCTGTTTTTT. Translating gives CASSKQTGVFPGELFF.